These 12 T cell receptor beta chains were all obtained from the same sample, sequenced in a study of cytomegalovirus exposure and HLA in healthy donors. 13 Jbeta primers and 60 Vbeta primers were used for the PCR. Clones were sequenced by immunoSEQ multiplex PCR, and TCRdb holds only the in-frame ones, with some missing. In the table there are 100,000 to 150,000 clones, around 82% of which are singletons. Sequenced material: PBMCs. These TCRs come from a woman in her thirties or forties in good health and CMV-seropositive.

The chain employs TRBV4-3 and TRBJ2-7; TRBD1 aligns across 9 bases. Germline V CDR1 and CDR2: LGHNA, YSLEER. The CDR3 has 13 amino acids. V trimming: 3 bases; J trimming: 3 bases; junction bases outside the gene matches: 0. The CDR3 region is CASSQDRGYEQYF. The DNA for the CDR3 is TGCGCCAGCAGCCAGGACAGGGGCTACGAGCAGTACTTC.

The chain has TRBV6-1 and TRBJ1-2; the match to TRBD1 covers 8 bases. Germline-derived CDR1 and CDR2 are MNHNS and SASEGT. This CDR3 contains 13 residues. The ends lost 6 bases at V and 4 bases at J; junction bases unmatched: 4. The DNA for the CDR3 is TGTGCCAGCAGAGAGACAGGGGTCTATGGCTACACCTTC. Protein product: CASRETGVYGYTF.

The chain is built from TRBV27 and TRBJ2-3; 14 bases align to TRBD2. The V and J ends lost 3 bases and 4 bases, in that order; junction bases with no gene match: 6. Germline CDR1 reads MNHEY; CDR2 reads SMNVEV (reference sequence). The CDR3 is made up of 17 amino acids. The CDR3 protein is CASSFGLAGGVPDTQYF. In DNA form, the CDR3 reads TGTGCCAGCAGTTTCGGACTAGCGGGGGGTGTTCCAGATACGCAGTATTTT.

The rearrangement joins TRBV2 to TRBJ2-1; the match to TRBD2 covers 7 bases. The CDR3 loop spans 13 amino acids. CDR1 is SNHLY, CDR2 FYNNEI, per germline. Germline trimming cut 6 bases from V and 5 bases from J; bases unmatched to any gene: 4. CDR3 in amino acids: CASRGLADNEQFF. CDR3 coding DNA: TGTGCCAGCAGAGGGCTAGCGGACAATGAGCAGTTCTTC.

CDR3 sequence: CSAKQGAGRELFF. DNA of the CDR3: TGCAGCGCCAAACAGGGGGCGGGGAGGGAGCTGTTTTTT. The J gene is TRBJ2-2, the V gene TRBV29-1, with 9 bases that match TRBD1. V lost 7 bases, J lost 9 bases, and 9 bases stayed unmatched. This CDR3 region has 13 residues. The germline V gene encodes CDR1 SQVTM and CDR2 ANQGSEA.

The V call is TRBV27, the J call TRBJ2-7; D gene unclear. The CDR3 has 13 residues. CDR1 and CDR2 from the germline V gene are MNHEY and SMNVEV (reference sequence). V lost 2 bases and J 3 bases, leaving 8 bases between the germline ends. The CDR3 nucleotides are TGTGCCAGCAGTTTAAGCATTGTCTACGAGCAGTACTTC. This gives the protein CASSLSIVYEQYF.

V is TRBV5-4 and J is TRBJ2-5, with D hard to call. Between the trimmed V and J ends, which lost 0 bases and 3 bases, there was a span of 9 bases. Per germline, CDR1 SGHNT and CDR2 YYREEE (reference sequence). The CDR3 spans 14 residues. The CDR3 region is CASSLAGREETQYF. In DNA form, the CDR3 reads TGTGCCAGCAGCTTGGCTGGGCGAGAAGAGACCCAGTACTTC.

The chain carries TRBV7-2 and TRBJ2-1; 12 nucleotides match TRBD2. The junction had 3 bases not matched to a gene; V was cut back by 5 bases and J by 4 bases. The CDR3 loop spans 15 amino acids. Germline values: CDR1 SGHTA, CDR2 FQGNSA. The CDR3 DNA is TGTGCCAGCAGCACTACTAGCGGGGGGTACAATGAGCAGTTCTTC. This codes for CASSTTSGGYNEQFF.

This clone was observed once. The chain employs TRBV5-1 and TRBJ2-7; D unclear. Trimming shortened V by 1 base and J by 0 bases, and 8 bases separated the two germline ends. The CDR3 consists of 14 residues. CDR1 is SGHRS, CDR2 YFSETQ, per germline. CDR3 DNA: TGCGCCAGCAGCTTGTTCGCAGGCTCCTACGAGCAGTACTTC. This gives the protein CASSLFAGSYEQYF.

This chain joins TRBV30 and TRBJ2-1; 12 bases are a match to TRBD2. In germline, CDR1 is GTSNPN, CDR2 SVGIG (reference sequence). V was pared by 0 bases and J by 9 bases, with 6 bases of the junction left unmatched. This CDR3 contains 15 residues. The CDR3 bases are TGTGCCTGGAGTGTCGGACTAGCGGGAAATGCTGAGCAGTTCTTC. The encoded protein is CAWSVGLAGNAEQFF.

This clone appeared once. One end of the junction fails to match germline, which may point to a read error. The V call is TRBV7-9, the J call TRBJ2-6; D gene unclear. The germline CDR1 and CDR2 sequences are SEHNR and FQNEAQ (reference sequence). The CDR3 loop spans 15 amino acids. The CDR3 DNA follows: TGTTCCAGCAGCGCTACCACCTCTGGGGCCAACGTCCTGACTTTC. As protein: CSSSATTSGANVLTF.

The chain joins TRBV6-5 to TRBJ2-5; tentative D call: TRBD1 (5 bases). The CDR3 is 12 residues long. Trimming removed 6 bases at V and 2 bases at J, with 7 bases between. CDR1 is MNHEY, CDR2 SVGAGI, per germline. CDR3 sequence reads: CASSQGQETQYF. The CDR3 nucleotides read TGTGCCAGCAGCCAGGGACAAGAGACCCAGTACTTC.